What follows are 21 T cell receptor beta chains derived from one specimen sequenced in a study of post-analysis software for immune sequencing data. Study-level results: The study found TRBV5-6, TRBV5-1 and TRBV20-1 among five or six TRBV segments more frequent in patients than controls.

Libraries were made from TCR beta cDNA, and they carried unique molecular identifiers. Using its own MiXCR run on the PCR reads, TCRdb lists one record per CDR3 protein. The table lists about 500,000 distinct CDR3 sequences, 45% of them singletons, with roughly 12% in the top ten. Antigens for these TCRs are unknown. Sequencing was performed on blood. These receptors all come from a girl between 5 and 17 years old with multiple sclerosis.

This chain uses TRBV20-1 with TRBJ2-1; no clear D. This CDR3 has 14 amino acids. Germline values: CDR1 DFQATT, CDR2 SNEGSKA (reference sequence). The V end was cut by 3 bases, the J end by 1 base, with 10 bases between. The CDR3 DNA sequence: TGCAGTGCTAGTGTCCCCACTTCCTACAATGAGCAGTTCTTC. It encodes CSASVPTSYNEQFF.

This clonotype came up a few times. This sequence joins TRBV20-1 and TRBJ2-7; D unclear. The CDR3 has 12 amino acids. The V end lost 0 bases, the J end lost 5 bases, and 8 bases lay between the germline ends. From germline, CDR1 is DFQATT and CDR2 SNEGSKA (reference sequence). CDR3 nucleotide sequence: TGCAGTGCTAGAGATCAAGGGCACGAGCAGTACTTC. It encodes CSARDQGHEQYF.

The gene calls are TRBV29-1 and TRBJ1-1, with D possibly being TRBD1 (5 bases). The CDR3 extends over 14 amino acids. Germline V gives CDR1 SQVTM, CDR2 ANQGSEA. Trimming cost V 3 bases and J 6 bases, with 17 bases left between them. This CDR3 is CSVERRQSIAEAFF. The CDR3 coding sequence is TGCAGCGTTGAGCGGAGACAGTCGATCGCTGAAGCTTTCTTT.

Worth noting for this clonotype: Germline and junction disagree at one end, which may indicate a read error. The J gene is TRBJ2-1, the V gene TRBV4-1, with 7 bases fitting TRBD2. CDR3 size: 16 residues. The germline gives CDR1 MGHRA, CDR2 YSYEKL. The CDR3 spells CTSSQSSGAPESEQFF. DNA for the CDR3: TGCACCAGCAGCCAATCGAGCGGGGCCCCTGAAAGTGAGCAGTTCTTC.

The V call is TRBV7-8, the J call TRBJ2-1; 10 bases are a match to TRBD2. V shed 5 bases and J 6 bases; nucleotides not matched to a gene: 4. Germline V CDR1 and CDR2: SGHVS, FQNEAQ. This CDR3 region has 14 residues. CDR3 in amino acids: CASSPGLATNEQFF. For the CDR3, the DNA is TGTGCCAGCAGCCCGGGACTAGCGACCAATGAGCAGTTCTTC. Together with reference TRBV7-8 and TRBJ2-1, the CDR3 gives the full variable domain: GAGVSQSPRYKVAKRGQDVALRCDPISGHVSLFWYQQALGQGPEFLTYFQNEAQLDKSGLPSDRFFAERPEGSVSTLKIQRTQQEDSAVYLCASSPGLATNEQFFGPGTRLTVL.

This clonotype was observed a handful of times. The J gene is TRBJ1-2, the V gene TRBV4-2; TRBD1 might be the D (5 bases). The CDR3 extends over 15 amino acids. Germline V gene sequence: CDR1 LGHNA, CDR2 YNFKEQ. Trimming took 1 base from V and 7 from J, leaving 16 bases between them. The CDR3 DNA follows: TGTGCCAGCAGCCAAGGAGGGACCGGGAGGACTGGCTACACCTTC. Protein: CASSQGGTGRTGYTF.

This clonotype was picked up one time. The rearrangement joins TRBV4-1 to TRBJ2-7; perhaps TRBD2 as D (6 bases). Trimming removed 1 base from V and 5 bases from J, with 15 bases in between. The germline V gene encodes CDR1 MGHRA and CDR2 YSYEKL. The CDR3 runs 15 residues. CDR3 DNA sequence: TGCGCCAGCAGCCAAGGGGCGGGATCGGAACACGAGCAGTACTTC. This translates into CASSQGAGSEHEQYF.

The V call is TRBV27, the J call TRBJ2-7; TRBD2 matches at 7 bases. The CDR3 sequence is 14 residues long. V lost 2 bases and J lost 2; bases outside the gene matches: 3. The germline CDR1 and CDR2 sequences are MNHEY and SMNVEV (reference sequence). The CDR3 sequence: CASSLIGRAYEQYF. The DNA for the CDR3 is TGTGCCAGCAGTTTAATAGGGAGGGCCTACGAGCAGTACTTC.

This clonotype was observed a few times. CDR3 loop: CASSQSTRGETDTQYF. CDR3 coding DNA: TGTGCCAGCAGCCAATCCACCAGGGGTGAAACAGATACGCAGTATTTT. The chain employs TRBV16 and TRBJ2-3; perhaps TRBD1 as D (6 bases). The CDR3 loop spans 16 amino acids. Germline-derived CDR1 and CDR2 are KGHSY and FQNENV. Trimming removed 0 bases from V and 3 bases from J, with 13 bases in between.

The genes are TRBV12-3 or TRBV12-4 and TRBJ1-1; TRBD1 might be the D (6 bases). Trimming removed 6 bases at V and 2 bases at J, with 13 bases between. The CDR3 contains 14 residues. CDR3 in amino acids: CASRFTGRNTEAFF. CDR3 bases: TGTGCCAGCAGATTCACAGGGCGTAACACTGAAGCTTTCTTT.

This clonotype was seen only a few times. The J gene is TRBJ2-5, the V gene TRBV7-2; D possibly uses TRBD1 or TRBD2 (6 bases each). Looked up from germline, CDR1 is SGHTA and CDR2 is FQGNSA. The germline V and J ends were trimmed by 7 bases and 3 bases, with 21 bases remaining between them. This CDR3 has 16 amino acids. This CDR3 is CASTVQSGAREETQYF. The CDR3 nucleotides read TGTGCCAGCACAGTACAGTCGGGGGCTCGGGAAGAGACCCAGTACTTC.

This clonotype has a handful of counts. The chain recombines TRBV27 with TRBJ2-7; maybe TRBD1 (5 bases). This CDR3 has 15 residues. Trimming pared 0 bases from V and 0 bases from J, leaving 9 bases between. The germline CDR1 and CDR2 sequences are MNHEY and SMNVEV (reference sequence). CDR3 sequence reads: CASSLSPGYSYEQYF. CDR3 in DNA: TGTGCCAGCAGTTTATCGCCAGGGTACTCCTACGAGCAGTACTTC.

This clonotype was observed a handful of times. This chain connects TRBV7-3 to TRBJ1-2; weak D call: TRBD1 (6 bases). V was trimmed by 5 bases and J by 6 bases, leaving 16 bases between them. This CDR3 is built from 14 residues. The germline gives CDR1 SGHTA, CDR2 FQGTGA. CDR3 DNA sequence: TGTGCCAGCAGCCCCCCGGACAGACGGAATGGCTACACCTTC. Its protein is CASSPPDRRNGYTF.

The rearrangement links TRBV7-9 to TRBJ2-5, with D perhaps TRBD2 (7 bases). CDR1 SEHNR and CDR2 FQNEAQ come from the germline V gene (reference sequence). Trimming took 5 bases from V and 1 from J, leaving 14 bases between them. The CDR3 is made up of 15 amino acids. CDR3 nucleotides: TGTGCCAGCAGCGCAACAGGGAGGGGCCAAGAGACCCAGTACTTC. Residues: CASSATGRGQETQYF. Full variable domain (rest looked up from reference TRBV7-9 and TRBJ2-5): DTGVSQNPRHKITKRGQNVTFRCDPISEHNRLYWYRQTLGQGPEFLTYFQNEAQLEKSRLLSDRFSAERPKGSFSTLEIQRTEQGDSAMYLCASSATGRGQETQYFGPGTRLLVL.

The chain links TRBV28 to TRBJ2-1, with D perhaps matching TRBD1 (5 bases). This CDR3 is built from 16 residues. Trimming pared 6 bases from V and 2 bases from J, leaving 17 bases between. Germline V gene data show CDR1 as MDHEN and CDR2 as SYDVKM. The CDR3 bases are TGTGCCAGCAGGCTAACAGGCTTTCGCGCCTACAATGAGCAGTTCTTC. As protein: CASRLTGFRAYNEQFF.

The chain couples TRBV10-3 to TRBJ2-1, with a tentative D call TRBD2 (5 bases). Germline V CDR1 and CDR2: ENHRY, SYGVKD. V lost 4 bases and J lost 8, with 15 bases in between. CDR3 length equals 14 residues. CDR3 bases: TGTGCCATCAGTGTCTCGGCTAGCAAGTATGAGCAGTTCTTC. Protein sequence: CAISVSASKYEQFF.

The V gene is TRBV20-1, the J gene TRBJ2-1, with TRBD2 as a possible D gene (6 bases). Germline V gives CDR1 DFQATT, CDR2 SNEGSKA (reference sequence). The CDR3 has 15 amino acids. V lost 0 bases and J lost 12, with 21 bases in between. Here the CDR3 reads CSARDLATTSDGQFF. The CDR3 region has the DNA TGCAGTGCTAGAGATCTAGCGACTACATCAGATGGGCAGTTCTTC.

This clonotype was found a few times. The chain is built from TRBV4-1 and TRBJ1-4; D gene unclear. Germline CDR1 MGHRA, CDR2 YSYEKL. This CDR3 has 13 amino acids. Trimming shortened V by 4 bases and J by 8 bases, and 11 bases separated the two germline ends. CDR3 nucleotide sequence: TGCGCCAGCAGCCGGCTAGTGGGGGAAAAACTGTTTTTT. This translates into CASSRLVGEKLFF.

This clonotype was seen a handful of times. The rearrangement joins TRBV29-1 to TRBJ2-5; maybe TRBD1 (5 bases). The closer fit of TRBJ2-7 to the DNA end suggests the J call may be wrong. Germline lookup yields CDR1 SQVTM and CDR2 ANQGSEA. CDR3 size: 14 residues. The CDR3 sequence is CSVLVGAETYEQYF. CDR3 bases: TGCAGCGTTCTGGTAGGGGCGGAAACCTACGAGCAGTACTTC.

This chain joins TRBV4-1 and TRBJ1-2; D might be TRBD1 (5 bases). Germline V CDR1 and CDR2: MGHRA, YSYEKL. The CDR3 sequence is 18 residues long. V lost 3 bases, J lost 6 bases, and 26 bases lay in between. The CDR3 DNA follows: TGCGCCAGCAGCCACCACCTAAGCACCGAATTGGGAGGGGATGGCTACACCTTC. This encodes CASSHHLSTELGGDGYTF.

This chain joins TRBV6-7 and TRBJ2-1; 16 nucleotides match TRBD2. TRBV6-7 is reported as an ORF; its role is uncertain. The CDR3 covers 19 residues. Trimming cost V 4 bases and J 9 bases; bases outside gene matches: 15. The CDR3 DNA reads TGTGCCAGCAGTTCCGGGACTAGCGGGAGGGCTCCATCGAAAGGTGAGCAGTTCTTC. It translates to CASSSGTSGRAPSKGEQFF.